A selection of T cell receptor beta chains follows, all from one sample in a study of T cells in Graves' hyperthyroidism and ophthalmopathy. TCRdb processed the multiplex PCR reads anew with MiXCR; each CDR3 protein has one entry. The table includes about 550,000 distinct CDR3 sequences, less than 25% detected once. Sequences were obtained from blood. All receptors come from a man aged 18 to 30 with Graves' hyperthyroidism. Each CDR3 is given with its conserved first and last residue. The D gene is left open where the match is weak. The size entry is marked missing in some rows and otherwise reads once, few, many or a size class.

>TRBV20-1|TRBJ2-7|.|once
TGCAGTGCGAGGCGACTCTCCTACGAGCAGTACTTC
CSARRLSYEQYF
>TRBV6-1|TRBJ1-1|.|many
TGTGCCAGCAGCCTCGATCACACGAACACTGAAGCTTTCTTT
CASSLDHTNTEAFF
>TRBV25-1|TRBJ2-2|TRBD1|.
TGTGCCAGCACCCGGACAGGGGGAGCTAGCGGGAACACCGGGGAGCTGTTTTTT
CASTRTGGASGNTGELFF
>TRBV20-1|TRBJ2-4|TRBD1|few
TGCAGTGCTAGAGTCGCCACAGGGGGCAAAAACATTCAGTACTTC
CSARVATGGKNIQYF
>TRBV11-3|TRBJ2-5|.|.
TGTGCCAGCAGCTTAATCAAACAGATGGAGACCCAGTACTTC
CASSLIKQMETQYF
>TRBV19|TRBJ1-1|TRBD1|many
TGTGCCAGTACCCAGGGGGCTACAACGAACACTGAAGCTTTCTTT
CASTQGATTNTEAFF
>TRBV5-6|TRBJ2-7|.|many
TGTGCCAGCAGCTTTAGTCCTCCACTATACGGGCAGTACTTC
CASSFSPPLYGQYF
>TRBV29-1|TRBJ1-5|TRBD1|many
TGCAGCGTTCCGGGACAGGGAGGTCAGCCCCAGCATTTT
CSVPGQGGQPQHF
>TRBV12-3/TRBV12-4|TRBJ1-1|.|many
TGTGCCAGCAGTCCACAGGGCTCGATGAACACTGAAGCTTTCTTT
CASSPQGSMNTEAFF
>TRBV29-1|TRBJ2-7|TRBD1|many
TGCAGCGTACAGGGGGACGGCGAGCAGTACTTC
CSVQGDGEQYF
>TRBV9|TRBJ2-5|.|many
TGTGCCAGCAGCGTCAACGAAGAGACCCAGTACTTC
CASSVNEETQYF
>TRBV7-8|TRBJ2-5|.|.
TGTGCCAGCAGCCTTAGACAACAGGAAGAGACCCAGTACTTC
CASSLRQQEETQYF
>TRBV12-3/TRBV12-4|TRBJ1-1|.|many
TGTGCCAGCAGTCTCAGTGGGGAAAACACTGAAGCTTTCTTT
CASSLSGENTEAFF
>TRBV20-1|TRBJ2-7|.|many
TGCAGTGCTAGAAAGGACAATGCAAATTATTGGTCCTACGAGCAGTACTTC
CSARKDNANYWSYEQYF
>TRBV9|TRBJ1-2|.|many
TGTGCCAGCAGCGTAGGGGGCGGAATCTATGGCTACACCTTC
CASSVGGGIYGYTF
>TRBV7-9|TRBJ1-2|TRBD1|many
TGTGCCAGCAGCTCCCGGGACAGACCTAACTATGGCTACACCTTC
CASSSRDRPNYGYTF
>TRBV19|TRBJ1-1|.|few
TGTGCCAGTAGTATTGGGAAGGAAACTGAAGCTTTCTTT
CASSIGKETEAFF
>TRBV12-3/TRBV12-4|TRBJ1-5|.|many
TGTGCCAGCAGCATTAAGGGGTTACTAAGCAATCAGCCCCAGCATTTT
CASSIKGLLSNQPQHF
>TRBV6-5|TRBJ2-7|.|many
TGTGCCAGCAGTTACGGGGACGGACAGTCCTACGAGCAGTACTTC
CASSYGDGQSYEQYF
>TRBV7-8|TRBJ2-5|TRBD2|.
TGTGCCAGCAGCTCGTACCCGGGACTAGCGGGAGTGCGAGGGACCCAGTACTTC
CASSSYPGLAGVRGTQYF
>TRBV6-5|TRBJ1-1|.|many
TGTGCCAGCAGTAGACCCTGGGAGGGCACTGAAGCTTTCTTT
CASSRPWEGTEAFF
>TRBV12-3/TRBV12-4|TRBJ1-1|TRBD1|.
TGTGCCAGCAGTTTGACAGGGTCAGGAGGGGCTGAAGCTTTCTTT
CASSLTGSGGAEAFF
>TRBV12-3/TRBV12-4|TRBJ1-1|.|.
TGTGCCAGCACTAAGACCGTTGAGACTGAAGCTTTCTTT
CASTKTVETEAFF
>TRBV5-1|TRBJ1-1|.|many
TGCGCCAGCAGCCCCACCGCGGTTAACACTGAAGCTTTCTTT
CASSPTAVNTEAFF
>TRBV20-1|TRBJ2-5|.|few
TGCAGTGTTCTTGACGGAAACCAAGAGACCCGGTACTTC
CSVLDGNQETRYF
>TRBV6-5|TRBJ1-1|.|many
TGTGCCAGCAGGCCGAGTATGAACACTGAAGCTTTCTTT
CASRPSMNTEAFF
>TRBV28|TRBJ1-3|.|many
TGTGCCAGCAGTACGTTGACGGTTCCTGCCGGAAACACCATATATTTT
CASSTLTVPAGNTIYF
>TRBV20-1|TRBJ2-7|TRBD2|many
TGCAGTGCTAGTGACCAGACTAGCGGGGGCTACGAGCAGTACTTC
CSASDQTSGGYEQYF
>TRBV15|TRBJ2-1|.|once
TGTGCCACCAGCAGAGCCGTTTTCAATGAGCAGTTCTTC
CATSRAVFNEQFF
>TRBV28|TRBJ2-7|TRBD1|many
TGTGCCAGCAGCTTAACCGACAGGGGAGCCAACGAGCAGTACTTC
CASSLTDRGANEQYF
>TRBV18|TRBJ2-5|.|.
TGTGCCAGCTCACCACCCTGGAAGCAAGAGACCCAGTACTTC
CASSPPWKQETQYF
>TRBV18|TRBJ1-6|.|.
TGTGCCAGCTCACAACGACTTGTTCCCGATTCACCCCTCCACTTT
CASSQRLVPDSPLHF
>TRBV20-1|TRBJ1-2|.|many
TGCAGTGCGAGCCTTCAGGGACGGGACTATGGCTACACCTTC
CSASLQGRDYGYTF